Listed below are T cell receptor beta chains from one sample, sequenced in a study of low-dose radiotherapy and immunotherapy resistance in tumors. TCRdb processed the reads anew with MiXCR; each CDR3 protein has one entry. The table has 85,000 to 95,000 distinct CDR3 sequences, 9.4% seen once; the top ten hold about 1%. Source: PBMCs, taken before treatment. The source is a male donor with prostate cancer. The CDR3 runs from the conserved cysteine through the conserved F or W. The D gene is left open where the match is weak. The size field is filled for only some rows; it gives once, few, many or a size class.

j_call: TRBJ2-7; cdr3_length: 15; v_call: TRBV7-9; d_call: TRBD1; clone_size: many; cdr3_nt: TGTGCCAGCAGCCCCGGGACAGGGGGGACCTACGAGCAGTACTTC; cdr3_aa: CASSPGTGGTYEQYF
j_call: TRBJ2-7; cdr3_length: 13; v_call: TRBV5-4; d_call: TRBD1; clone_size: many; cdr3_nt: TGTGCCAGCAGTTCGACAGGGATTGGCGAGCAGTACTTC; cdr3_aa: CASSSTGIGEQYF
j_call: TRBJ2-1; cdr3_length: 16; v_call: TRBV4-1; d_call: TRBD2; clone_size: few; cdr3_nt: TGCGCCAGCAGCCAAACCGGGACTAGCGGGTCTCATGAGCAGTTCTTC; cdr3_aa: CASSQTGTSGSHEQFF
j_call: TRBJ1-6; cdr3_length: 14; v_call: TRBV6-5; d_call: .; clone_size: many; cdr3_nt: TGTGCCAGCAGTTACAGGGGAACAAATTCACCCCTCCACTTT; cdr3_aa: CASSYRGTNSPLHF
j_call: TRBJ2-1; cdr3_length: 14; v_call: TRBV5-1; d_call: .; clone_size: many; cdr3_nt: TGCGCCAGCGGGCCAGCTAACTCCTACAATGAGCAGTTCTTC; cdr3_aa: CASGPANSYNEQFF
j_call: TRBJ2-1; cdr3_length: 16; v_call: TRBV9; d_call: .; clone_size: many; cdr3_nt: TGTGCCAGCAGCGCCGGGGGGCAGGGTACAGTTAATGAGCAGTTCTTC; cdr3_aa: CASSAGGQGTVNEQFF
j_call: TRBJ1-4; cdr3_length: 18; v_call: TRBV14; d_call: .; clone_size: many; cdr3_nt: TGTGCCAGCAGCCAAGACGTAGCAGCCCAGGGTGGAGTTGAAAAACTGTTTTTT; cdr3_aa: CASSQDVAAQGGVEKLFF
j_call: TRBJ1-1; cdr3_length: 13; v_call: TRBV29-1; d_call: TRBD1; clone_size: many; cdr3_nt: TGCAGCGTTGATGGGGGGACAGGGTTTGTAGCTTTCTTT; cdr3_aa: CSVDGGTGFVAFF
j_call: TRBJ2-7; cdr3_length: 13; v_call: TRBV2; d_call: TRBD2; clone_size: many; cdr3_nt: TGTGCCAGTCGCGGTAGCGGGAGAGGAGAGCAGTACTTC; cdr3_aa: CASRGSGRGEQYF
j_call: TRBJ2-7; cdr3_length: 15; v_call: TRBV5-3; d_call: TRBD2; clone_size: few; cdr3_nt: TGTGCCAGCAGGCCACAAATGACTAGCGGGACCTCTGGGGACTTC; cdr3_aa: CASRPQMTSGTSGDF
j_call: TRBJ2-7; cdr3_length: 13; v_call: TRBV29-1; d_call: TRBD2; clone_size: .; cdr3_nt: TGCAGCGTAGAGGGACTAGCGGGAGTCGAGCAGTACTTC; cdr3_aa: CSVEGLAGVEQYF
j_call: TRBJ2-1; cdr3_length: 18; v_call: TRBV19; d_call: TRBD1; clone_size: many; cdr3_nt: TGTGCCAGTAGTATTTCCGGGCGGACAGGTAGCTCCTACAATGAGCAGTTCTTC; cdr3_aa: CASSISGRTGSSYNEQFF
j_call: TRBJ1-2; cdr3_length: 16; v_call: TRBV2; d_call: .; clone_size: many; cdr3_nt: TGTGCCAGCAGTGAAGCGCTTCTGGGGACGTCGGATGGCTACACCTTC; cdr3_aa: CASSEALLGTSDGYTF
j_call: TRBJ2-2; cdr3_length: 15; v_call: TRBV5-1; d_call: TRBD1; clone_size: many; cdr3_nt: TGCGCCAGCAGCTGGGGGACAGGGAACACCGGGGAGCTGTTTTTT; cdr3_aa: CASSWGTGNTGELFF
j_call: TRBJ1-1; cdr3_length: 13; v_call: TRBV6-2/TRBV6-3; d_call: .; clone_size: many; cdr3_nt: TGTGCCAGCAGTTACCCCGGGTACACTGAAGCTTTCTTT; cdr3_aa: CASSYPGYTEAFF
j_call: TRBJ1-3; cdr3_length: 13; v_call: TRBV28; d_call: TRBD1; clone_size: few; cdr3_nt: TGTGCCAGCAGTCCTACAGGGGCAAACACCATATATTTT; cdr3_aa: CASSPTGANTIYF
j_call: TRBJ2-6; cdr3_length: 14; v_call: TRBV28; d_call: .; clone_size: many; cdr3_nt: TGTGCCAGCAGTTGGGGTACTGGGGCCAACGTCCTGACTTTC; cdr3_aa: CASSWGTGANVLTF
j_call: TRBJ2-5; cdr3_length: 13; v_call: TRBV19; d_call: TRBD1; clone_size: many; cdr3_nt: TGTGCCAGTAGGGACAGGGGGAAAGAGACCCAGTACTTC; cdr3_aa: CASRDRGKETQYF
j_call: TRBJ2-2; cdr3_length: 15; v_call: TRBV3-1; d_call: TRBD1; clone_size: many; cdr3_nt: TGTGCCAGCAGCCGTGGACAGGAGCGCACCGGGGAGCTGTTTTTT; cdr3_aa: CASSRGQERTGELFF
j_call: TRBJ2-1; cdr3_length: 14; v_call: TRBV6-8; d_call: TRBD1; clone_size: many; cdr3_nt: TGTGCCAGCAGCCGGGACAGGGTACTCAATGAGCAGTTCTTC; cdr3_aa: CASSRDRVLNEQFF
j_call: TRBJ2-1; cdr3_length: 16; v_call: TRBV6-2/TRBV6-3; d_call: .; clone_size: many; cdr3_nt: TGTGCCAGCAGTCCCTCAACAGGAAGCTCCTACAATGAGCAGTTCTTC; cdr3_aa: CASSPSTGSSYNEQFF
j_call: TRBJ2-1; cdr3_length: 14; v_call: TRBV7-9; d_call: TRBD1; clone_size: many; cdr3_nt: TGTGCCAGCAGCTTGGGGACAGGGGTAAATGAGCAGTTCTTC; cdr3_aa: CASSLGTGVNEQFF
j_call: TRBJ2-1; cdr3_length: 12; v_call: TRBV28; d_call: .; clone_size: many; cdr3_nt: TGTGCCAGCAGTTTGGGGTTAGATGAGCAGTTCTTC; cdr3_aa: CASSLGLDEQFF
j_call: TRBJ1-2; cdr3_length: 15; v_call: TRBV5-1; d_call: TRBD1; clone_size: many; cdr3_nt: TGCGCCAGCAGCTTGGACGGACAGGGGTACTATGGCTACACCTTC; cdr3_aa: CASSLDGQGYYGYTF
j_call: TRBJ2-1; cdr3_length: 13; v_call: TRBV20-1; d_call: .; clone_size: many; cdr3_nt: TGCAGTGCTAGAGAGGGGTTGGGGACAAAGCAGTTCTTC; cdr3_aa: CSAREGLGTKQFF
j_call: TRBJ1-1; cdr3_length: 13; v_call: TRBV5-1; d_call: .; clone_size: many; cdr3_nt: TGTGCCAGCAGCTTGGATTATAGGGGGGAAGCTTTCTTT; cdr3_aa: CASSLDYRGEAFF
j_call: TRBJ1-1; cdr3_length: 15; v_call: TRBV5-4; d_call: .; clone_size: many; cdr3_nt: TGTGCCACTACACCCGCCCGGGGTATAGGAACTGAAGCTTTCTTT; cdr3_aa: CATTPARGIGTEAFF
j_call: TRBJ2-3; cdr3_length: 12; v_call: TRBV6-1; d_call: .; clone_size: .; cdr3_nt: TGTGCCACAGTAACAGGGACCGATACGCAGTATTTT; cdr3_aa: CATVTGTDTQYF
j_call: TRBJ2-1; cdr3_length: 12; v_call: TRBV24-1; d_call: .; clone_size: many; cdr3_nt: TGTGCCACCAGTGATGACAGACGCGAGCAGTTCTTC; cdr3_aa: CATSDDRREQFF
j_call: TRBJ2-7; cdr3_length: 12; v_call: TRBV20-1; d_call: .; clone_size: many; cdr3_nt: TGCAGTGGTACGGGAGCCCGATACGAGCAGTACTTC; cdr3_aa: CSGTGARYEQYF
j_call: TRBJ2-5; cdr3_length: 15; v_call: TRBV7-2; d_call: TRBD1; clone_size: many; cdr3_nt: TGTGCCAGCAGCTTAGGGGGGACAGTCAAAGAGACCCAGTACTTC; cdr3_aa: CASSLGGTVKETQYF
j_call: TRBJ2-7; cdr3_length: 14; v_call: TRBV2; d_call: TRBD1; clone_size: many; cdr3_nt: TGTGCCAGCAGGACCGGGACAGGGTGGGACGAGCAGTACTTC; cdr3_aa: CASRTGTGWDEQYF
j_call: TRBJ2-1; cdr3_length: 12; v_call: TRBV30; d_call: .; clone_size: many; cdr3_nt: TGTGCCTGGAGTCAGAGTGGGGATGAGCAGTTCTTC; cdr3_aa: CAWSQSGDEQFF
j_call: TRBJ2-1; cdr3_length: 15; v_call: TRBV7-3; d_call: TRBD2; clone_size: .; cdr3_nt: TGTGCCAGCAGCTTAAAAGCGGGAGATTTAGTTGAGCAGTTCTTC; cdr3_aa: CASSLKAGDLVEQFF
j_call: TRBJ2-7; cdr3_length: 15; v_call: TRBV6-1; d_call: .; clone_size: many; cdr3_nt: TGTGCCAGCGGGGGCGGGAGCGGGAATACCTACGAGCAGTACTTC; cdr3_aa: CASGGGSGNTYEQYF
j_call: TRBJ2-6; cdr3_length: 19; v_call: TRBV3-1; d_call: TRBD1; clone_size: many; cdr3_nt: TGTGCCAGCAACCACAGGGGCCTCCGATGGTCGGCTGGGGCCAACGTCCTGACTTTC; cdr3_aa: CASNHRGLRWSAGANVLTF
j_call: TRBJ1-1; cdr3_length: 18; v_call: TRBV7-3; d_call: TRBD1; clone_size: many; cdr3_nt: TGTGCCAGCAGCTTAAAAGTGGGGACAGGTAATGCGAACACTGAAGCTTTCTTT; cdr3_aa: CASSLKVGTGNANTEAFF